Sequencing of this TCR beta chain was carried out in a study of cytomegalovirus exposure and HLA in healthy donors. Regarding the study as a whole: It was likely that a cluster of highly shared sequence variants was a sequencing artifact. The study put under 200 TCR beta chains on its list as cytomegalovirus-associated.

About this clone itself: The antigen is unknown.

PCR involved 60 Vbeta and 13 Jbeta primers. Only in-frame clones appear in the TCRdb table, and some are missing; sequencing was by immunoSEQ multiplex PCR. The sample has 70,000 to 100,000 clones; roughly 80% are singletons. Germline V gene sequence: CDR1 MNHEY, CDR2 SVGAGI. The V and J ends lost 8 bases and 6 bases respectively, with 17 bases between them. This CDR3 contains 14 residues. This receptor was taken from a man aged 45-65 years in good health and CMV-seropositive. The chain is built from TRBV6-5 and TRBJ2-1; D is perhaps TRBD2 (6 bases). The material sequenced was PBMCs. DNA for the CDR3: TGTGCCAGCGGAAATTCGGGAGACCCCAATGAGCAGTTCTTC. Residues: CASGNSGDPNEQFF.